The 19 T cell receptor beta chains reported below all come from one sample, sequenced in a study of cytomegalovirus exposure and HLA in healthy donors. The primer mix had 60 Vbeta and 13 Jbeta primers. Measured with immunoSEQ multiplex PCR; TCRdb has only the in-frame clones, and not every one. Of 240,000 or so clones detected, about four fifths appear once; the ten largest clones hold 4.5% to 6%. Sequenced: PBMCs. Every receptor here comes from a middle-aged woman in good health and CMV-seropositive.

The chain joins TRBV15 to TRBJ2-1; the match to TRBD1 covers 9 bases. The length of the CDR3 is 14 residues. The germline CDR1 and CDR2 sequences are LNHNV and YYDKDF (reference sequence). After removal of 5 bases from V and 7 bases from J, the junction contained 6 bases not matched to a gene. DNA of the CDR3: TGTGCCACCAGCCGGGACAGGGACTTGAATGAGCAGTTCTTC. It encodes CATSRDRDLNEQFF.

This clone was picked up a small number of times. Here the CDR3 DNA reads TGCGCCAGCAGCTTTGGAGCTCCGAACACCGGGGAGCTGTTTTTT. Translating gives CASSFGAPNTGELFF. The rearrangement uses TRBV5-1 and TRBJ2-2, with unresolved D. Per germline, CDR1 SGHRS and CDR2 YFSETQ. The CDR3 has 15 residues. V was trimmed by 2 bases and J by 0 bases, leaving 8 bases between them.

This chain uses TRBV6-1 with TRBJ1-5, with a weak D call TRBD1 (6 bases). The CDR3 is 17 residues long. Trimming stripped 0 bases from V and 1 base from J, with 13 bases between. Germline lookup yields CDR1 MNHNS and CDR2 SASEGT. In DNA, the CDR3 is TGTGCCAGCAGTGAAGCTTGGGGCAGGGGAAGCAATCAGCCCCAGCATTTT. Translation gives CASSEAWGRGSNQPQHF.

The chain couples TRBV6-6 to TRBJ1-4; weak D call: TRBD1 (6 bases). This CDR3 has 15 amino acids. Trimming cost V 6 bases and J 5 bases, with 16 bases left between them. Germline V lookup: CDR1 MNHNY, CDR2 SVGAGI (reference sequence). The CDR3: CASRQQGFPNEKLFF. The CDR3 DNA follows: TGTGCCAGCAGACAACAGGGCTTTCCGAATGAAAAACTGTTTTTT.

The chain links TRBV19 to TRBJ1-2; tentative D call: TRBD1 (6 bases). CDR3 size: 13 residues. V lost 9 bases to trimming and J lost 2 bases, with 13 bases between them. CDR1 LNHDA and CDR2 SQIVND come from the germline V gene (reference sequence). CDR3 region: CASHTGWNYGYTF. The CDR3 nucleotides read TGTGCCAGCCATACAGGGTGGAACTATGGCTACACCTTC.

CDR3 in DNA: TGTGCCAGCAGCTATCAGGGCTCCTATAATTCACCCCTCCACTTT. This translates into CASSYQGSYNSPLHF. This chain links TRBV6-5 with TRBJ1-6, with TRBD1 as a possible D gene (5 bases). The germline gives CDR1 MNHEY, CDR2 SVGAGI. V was pared by 6 bases and J by 0 bases, with 9 bases between. The CDR3 totals 15 residues.

The chain carries TRBV9 and TRBJ2-5, with 11 nucleotides matching TRBD1. The J call may not be correct, given that the DNA end is closer to TRBJ2-7. The V gene's germline CDR1 is SGDLS and CDR2 YYNGEE. The CDR3 is 15 residues long. The CDR3 is CASSPAGTGGREQYF. CDR3 DNA: TGTGCCAGCAGCCCCGCCGGGACAGGGGGGCGCGAGCAGTACTTC.

The chain couples TRBV6-5 to TRBJ2-3; no clear D. The germline CDR1 and CDR2 sequences are MNHEY and SVGAGI. V gave up 6 bases and J gave up 0 bases, with 4 bases separating them. CDR3 size: 12 residues. The CDR3 coding sequence is TGTGCCAGCAGGACTAGCACAGATACGCAGTATTTT. Translating gives CASRTSTDTQYF.

This chain uses TRBV21-1 with TRBJ1-2; the D call of TRBD1 is as the table states it, not checked on the DNA. TRBV21-1 is a listed pseudogene. This CDR3 region has 15 residues. This CDR3 is CASSSDSRGRLCYTF. CDR3 bases: TGTGCCAGCAGCTCAGATTCCAGGGGGCGACTTTGCTACACCTTC.

The J gene is TRBJ1-2, the V gene TRBV5-4; 9 nucleotides line up with TRBD1. V shed 4 bases and J 2 bases; nucleotides not matched to a gene: 6. Per the germline V gene, CDR1 is SGHNT and CDR2 is YYREEE (reference sequence). The CDR3 is 15 residues long. CDR3 nucleotides: TGTGCCAGCAGCCAGATCACAGGGGGCAACTATGGCTACACCTTC. The encoded protein is CASSQITGGNYGYTF.

The V gene is TRBV7-9, the J gene TRBJ2-7; 10 bases agree with TRBD2. Looked up from germline, CDR1 is SEHNR and CDR2 is FQNEAQ (reference sequence). The length of the CDR3 is 17 residues. The ends lost 5 bases at V and 3 bases at J; junction bases unmatched: 13. The CDR3 coding sequence is TGTGCCAGCAGCCCACAAATTAGGACTAGCGGAAGCTACGAGCAGTACTTC. Translation: CASSPQIRTSGSYEQYF.

The J gene is TRBJ2-7, the V gene TRBV27; the match to TRBD1 covers 7 bases. The CDR3 extends over 17 amino acids. The junction had 19 bases not matched to a gene; V was cut back by 4 bases and J by 7 bases. CDR1 and CDR2 (germline): MNHEY, SMNVEV (reference sequence). The CDR3 sequence is CASSSQTKWDSRGEQYF. In DNA form, the CDR3 reads TGTGCCAGCAGTTCGCAAACAAAGTGGGACAGCCGTGGGGAGCAGTACTTC.

The gene calls are TRBV19 and TRBJ2-6, with D possibly matching TRBD2 (7 bases). There are 19 residues in the CDR3. The V gene's germline CDR1 is LNHDA and CDR2 SQIVND (reference sequence). V was cut by 3 bases and J by 0 bases, with 18 bases left in between. Written as DNA, the CDR3 is TGTGCCAGTAGTATCCGAGGCGGGGGCCTGGACTCTGGGGCCAACGTCCTGACTTTC. Residues: CASSIRGGGLDSGANVLTF.

J is TRBJ1-1 and V is TRBV7-9, with D tentatively TRBD1 (6 bases). Germline lookup yields CDR1 SEHNR and CDR2 FQNEAQ (reference sequence). Trimming shortened V by 5 bases and J by 1 base, and 11 bases separated the two germline ends. The CDR3 consists of 14 residues. CDR3 bases: TGTGCCAGCAGCCCCGGGACAACGAACACTGAAGCTTTCTTT. It translates to CASSPGTTNTEAFF. Full variable domain (missing parts from reference TRBV7-9 and TRBJ1-1): DTGVSQNPRHKITKRGQNVTFRCDPISEHNRLYWYRQTLGQGPEFLTYFQNEAQLEKSRLLSDRFSAERPKGSFSTLEIQRTEQGDSAMYLCASSPGTTNTEAFFGQGTRLTVV.

The chain has TRBV30 and TRBJ2-5; D might be TRBD2 (5 bases). V was cut by 8 bases and J by 5 bases, with 12 bases left in between. CDR1 is GTSNPN and CDR2 is SVGIG in the germline V gene (reference sequence). The CDR3 runs to 11 residues. CDR3 bases: TGTGCCCGCGGGTTCGGCGAGACCCAGTACTTC. This sequence encodes CARGFGETQYF.

This clone was seen a handful of times. The chain's CDR3 is CASSQDWDRVQPQHF. The CDR3 DNA reads TGTGCCAGCAGCCAAGATTGGGACAGGGTTCAGCCCCAGCATTTT. The chain is built from TRBV4-2 and TRBJ1-5; 9 bases map to TRBD1. The CDR3 spans 15 residues. Germline V gene data show CDR1 as LGHNA and CDR2 as YNFKEQ. Losses at the gene ends were 0 bases for V and 6 bases for J; bases not matched to a gene: 3.

The CDR3 region is CASSGTGANTIYF. CDR3 DNA: TGTGCCAGCAGCGGGACAGGGGCGAACACCATATATTTT. V gene TRBV5-8 combines with J gene TRBJ1-3, with TRBD1 matching over 10 bases. The CDR3 covers 13 residues. V shed 4 bases and J 7 bases; nucleotides not matched to a gene: 2. Germline loops: CDR1 SGHTS, CDR2 YDEGEE.

Turning to this clone: In the same sample, other DNA sequences code for this CDR3. The CDR3 loop is CATSRDRSSGNTIYF. The CDR3 bases are TGTGCCACCAGCAGAGACAGAAGTTCTGGAAACACCATATATTTT. The V call is TRBV15, the J call TRBJ1-3; D call uncertain. CDR3 length: 15 amino acids. Deletions cut 0 bases from V and 1 base from J, with 7 bases between. From germline, CDR1 is LNHNV and CDR2 YYDKDF (reference sequence). The whole variable domain, remainder taken from reference TRBV15 and TRBJ1-3, is DAMVIQNPRYQVTQFGKPVTLSCSQTLNHNVMYWYQQKSSQAPKLLFHYYDKDFNNEADTPDNFQSRRPNTSFCFLDIRSPGLGDTAMYLCATSRDRSSGNTIYFGEGSWLTVV.

This clone was recorded once. J is TRBJ2-1 and V is TRBV29-1; perhaps TRBD2 as D (5 bases). V lost 4 bases and J lost 8, with 15 bases in between. Germline values: CDR1 SQVTM, CDR2 ANQGSEA. The CDR3 sequence is 13 residues long. The CDR3 is CSVGAAGGHEQFF. CDR3 DNA: TGCAGCGTTGGAGCGGCTGGAGGTCATGAGCAGTTCTTC.